This section outlines one TCR beta chain sequence together with its context. Its antigen is currently unknown. The TCRbeta library was prepared with unique molecular identifiers. TCRdb recomputed calls from the PCR reads with MiXCR, one row per CDR3 protein. The sample lists around 700,000 distinct CDR3 sequences, around 13% occurring once. The data were obtained in a study of T-cell reconstitution after alpha-beta-depleted transplantation in children. Germline-derived CDR1 and CDR2 are SEHNR and FQNEAQ (reference sequence). Deletions cut 3 bases from V and 0 bases from J, with 11 bases between. The CDR3 is 15 amino acids. Notes on the study in general: At day 60, the high TCRbeta diversity found in some patients originated from recipient T cells and thymic progenitors that had survived. T-cell numbers and diversity, one year after transplant, stemmed largely from T cells that were newly produced. Where alpha-beta T cells came from about two months after transplant was reportedly several hundred expanded graft clones.

This clonotype was sampled from a girl aged 2 to 9 with congenital amegakaryocytic thrombocytopenia, due to receive a stem cell transplant. The sequencing here drew on PBMCs, taken before TCRalphabeta/CD19-depleted stem cell transplant. J is TRBJ1-1 and V is TRBV7-9; D unclear. The CDR3 DNA is TGTGCCAGCAGCTTTGGGGTGGTCATGAACACTGAAGCTTTCTTT. Encoded protein: CASSFGVVMNTEAFF.